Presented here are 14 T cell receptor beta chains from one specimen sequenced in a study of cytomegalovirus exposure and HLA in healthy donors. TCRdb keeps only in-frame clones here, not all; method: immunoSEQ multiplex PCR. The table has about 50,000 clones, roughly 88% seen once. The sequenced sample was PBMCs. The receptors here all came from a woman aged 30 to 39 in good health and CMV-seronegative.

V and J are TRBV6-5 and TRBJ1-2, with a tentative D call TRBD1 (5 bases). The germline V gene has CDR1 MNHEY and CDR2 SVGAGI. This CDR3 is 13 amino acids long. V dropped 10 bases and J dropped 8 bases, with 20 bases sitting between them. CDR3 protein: CATALEGARGYTF. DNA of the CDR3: TGTGCCACCGCCTTGGAAGGGGCGAGGGGCTACACCTTC.

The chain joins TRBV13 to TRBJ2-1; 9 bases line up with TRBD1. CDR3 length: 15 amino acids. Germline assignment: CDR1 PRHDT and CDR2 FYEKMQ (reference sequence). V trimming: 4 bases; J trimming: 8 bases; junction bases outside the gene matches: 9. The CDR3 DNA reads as TGTGCCAGCAGCTCCCGGGACAGGGAGGGCGATGAGCAGTTCTTC. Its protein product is CASSSRDREGDEQFF.

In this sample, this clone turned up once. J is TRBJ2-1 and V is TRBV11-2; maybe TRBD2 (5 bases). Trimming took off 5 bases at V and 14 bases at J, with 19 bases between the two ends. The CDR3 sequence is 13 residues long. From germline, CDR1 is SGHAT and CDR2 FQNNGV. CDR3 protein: CASSPRAAGLEFF. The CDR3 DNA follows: TGTGCCAGCAGCCCCCGGGCGGCGGGTCTTGAGTTCTTC.

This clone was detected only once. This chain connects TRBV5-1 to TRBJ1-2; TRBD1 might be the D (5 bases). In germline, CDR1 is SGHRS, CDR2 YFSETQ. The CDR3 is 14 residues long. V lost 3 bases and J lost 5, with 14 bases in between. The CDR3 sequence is CASSSQGDGYGYTF. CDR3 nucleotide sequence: TGCGCCAGCAGCTCCCAGGGCGATGGGTATGGCTACACCTTC.

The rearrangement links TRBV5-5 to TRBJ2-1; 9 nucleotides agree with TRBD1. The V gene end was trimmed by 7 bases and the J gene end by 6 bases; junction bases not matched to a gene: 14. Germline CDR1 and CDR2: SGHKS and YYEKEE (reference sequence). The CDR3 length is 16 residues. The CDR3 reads CASSPRPGQGGNEQFF. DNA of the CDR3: TGTGCCAGCTCCCCCCGCCCGGGACAGGGAGGCAATGAGCAGTTCTTC.

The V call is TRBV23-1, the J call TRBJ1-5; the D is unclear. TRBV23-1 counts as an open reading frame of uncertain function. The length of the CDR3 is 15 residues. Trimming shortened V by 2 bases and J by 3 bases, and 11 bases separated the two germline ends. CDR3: CASSQRGSLNQPQHF. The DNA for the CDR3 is TGCGCCAGCAGTCAACGCGGGTCCCTCAATCAGCCCCAGCATTTT.

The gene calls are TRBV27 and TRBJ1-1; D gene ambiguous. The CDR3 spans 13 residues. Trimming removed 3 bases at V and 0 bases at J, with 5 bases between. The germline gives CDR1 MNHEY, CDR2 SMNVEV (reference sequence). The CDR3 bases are TGTGCCAGCAGTTTCAGGTTGAACACTGAAGCTTTCTTT. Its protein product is CASSFRLNTEAFF.

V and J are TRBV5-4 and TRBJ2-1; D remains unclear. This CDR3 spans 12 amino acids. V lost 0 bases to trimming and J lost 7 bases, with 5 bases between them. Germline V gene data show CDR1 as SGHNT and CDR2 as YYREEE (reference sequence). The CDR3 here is CASSLGLNEQFF. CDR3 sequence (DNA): TGTGCCAGCAGCTTGGGTTTAAATGAGCAGTTCTTC.

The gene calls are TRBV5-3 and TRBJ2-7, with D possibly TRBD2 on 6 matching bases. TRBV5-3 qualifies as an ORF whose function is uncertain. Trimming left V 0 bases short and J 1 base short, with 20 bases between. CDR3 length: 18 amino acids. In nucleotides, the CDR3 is TGTGCCAGAAGCTTGGCACCGACGCATTGCGGGGAATCCTACGAGCAGTACTTC. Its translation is CARSLAPTHCGESYEQYF.

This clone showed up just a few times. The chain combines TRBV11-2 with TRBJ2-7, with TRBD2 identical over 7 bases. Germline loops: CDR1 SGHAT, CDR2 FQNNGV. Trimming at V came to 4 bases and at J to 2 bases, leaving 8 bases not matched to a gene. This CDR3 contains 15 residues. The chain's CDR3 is CASSSVAGGAYEQYF. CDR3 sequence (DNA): TGTGCCAGCAGCTCCGTAGCGGGCGGAGCCTACGAGCAGTACTTC.

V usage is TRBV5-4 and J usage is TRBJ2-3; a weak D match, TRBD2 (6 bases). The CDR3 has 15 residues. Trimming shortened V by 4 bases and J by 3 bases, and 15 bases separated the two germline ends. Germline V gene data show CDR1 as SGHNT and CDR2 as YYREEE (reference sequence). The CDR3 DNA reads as TGTGCCAGCAGCCAGAAGAGGGACTCTACAGATACGCAGTATTTT. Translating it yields CASSQKRDSTDTQYF.

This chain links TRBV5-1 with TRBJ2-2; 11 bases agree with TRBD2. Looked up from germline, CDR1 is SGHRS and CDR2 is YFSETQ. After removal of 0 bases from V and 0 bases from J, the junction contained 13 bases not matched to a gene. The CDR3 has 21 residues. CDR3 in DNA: TGCGCCAGCAGCTTGGGGGTGGCTACTAGCGGGAGTTCCTCGAACACCGGGGAGCTGTTTTTT. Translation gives CASSLGVATSGSSSNTGELFF.

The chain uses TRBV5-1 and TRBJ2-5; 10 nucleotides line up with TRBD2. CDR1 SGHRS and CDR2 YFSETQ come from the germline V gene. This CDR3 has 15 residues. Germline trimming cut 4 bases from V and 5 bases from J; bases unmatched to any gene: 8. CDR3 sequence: CASSRTSGPGETQYF. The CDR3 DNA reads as TGCGCCAGCAGCCGGACTAGCGGTCCGGGTGAGACCCAGTACTTC.

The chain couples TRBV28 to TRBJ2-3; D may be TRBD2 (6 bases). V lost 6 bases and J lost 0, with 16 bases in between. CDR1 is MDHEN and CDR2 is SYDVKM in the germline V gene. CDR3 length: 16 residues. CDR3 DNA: TGTGCCAGCAGACAAATTAGCGGTTATAGCACAGATACGCAGTATTTT. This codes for CASRQISGYSTDTQYF.